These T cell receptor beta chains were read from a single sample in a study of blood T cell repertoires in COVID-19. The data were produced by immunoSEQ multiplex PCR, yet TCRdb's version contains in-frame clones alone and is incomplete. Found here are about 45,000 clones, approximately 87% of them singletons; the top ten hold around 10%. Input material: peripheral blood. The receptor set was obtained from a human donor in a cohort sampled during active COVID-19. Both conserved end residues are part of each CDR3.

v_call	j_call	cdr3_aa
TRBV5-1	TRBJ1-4	CASSPDRAFEKLFF
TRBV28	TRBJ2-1	CASKAKVGGLRYNEQFF
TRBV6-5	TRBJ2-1	CASTPPAGGFDEQFF
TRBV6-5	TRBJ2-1	CASSGGRDWGEQFF
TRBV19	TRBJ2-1	CASSIDLPTSSGGAGEQFF
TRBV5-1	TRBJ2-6	CASSFGRAGANVLTF
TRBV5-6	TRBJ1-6	CASSLVAGQLISPLHF
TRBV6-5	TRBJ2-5	CAIRTGRGFQETQYF
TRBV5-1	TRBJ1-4	CASSLARQGSGEKLFF
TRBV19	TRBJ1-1	CASMGRGQGRMNTEAFF
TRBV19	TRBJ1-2	CASSIVRGREDGYTF
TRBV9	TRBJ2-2	CASSVDLGPGELFF
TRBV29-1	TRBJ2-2	CLPGLTNTGELFF
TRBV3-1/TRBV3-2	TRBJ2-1	CASSRQTGVDEQFF
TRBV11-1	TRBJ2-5	CASSSLGLSGETQYF
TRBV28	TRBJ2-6	CASRPTDAGANVLTF
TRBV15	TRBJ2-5	CATSRGQLQETQYF
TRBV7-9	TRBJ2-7	CASSTKTGGSRNYEQYF
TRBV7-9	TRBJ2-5	CASSSGVETQYF
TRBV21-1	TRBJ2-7	CASSKRQGSPYEQYF
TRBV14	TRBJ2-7	CASSQEALAIPYEQYF
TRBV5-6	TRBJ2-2	CASSRLVTGELFF
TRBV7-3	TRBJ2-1	CASSLKGGQGLRNEQFF
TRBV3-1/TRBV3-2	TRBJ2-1	CASSPWGLAGGLDEQFF
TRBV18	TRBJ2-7	CASSPLQGAEHEQYF
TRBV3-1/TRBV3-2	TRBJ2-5	CASSQGGLAGSETQYF
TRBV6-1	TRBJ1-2	CASSERAFRGILYGYTF
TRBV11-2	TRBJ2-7	CASSPYGGAYEQYF
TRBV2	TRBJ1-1	CASLRQGSTEAFF
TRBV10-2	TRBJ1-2	CASSDGDGLYGYTF
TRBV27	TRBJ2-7	CASSLSPAGVSYEQYF
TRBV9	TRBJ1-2	CASSVVTGAGGYTF
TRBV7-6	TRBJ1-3	CASGGAGNTIYF
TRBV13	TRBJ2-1	CASSFPPRTSGGSRDEQFF
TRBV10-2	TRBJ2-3	CASSESTGTEYTDTQYF
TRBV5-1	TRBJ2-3	CASSLAPGQGDTQYF
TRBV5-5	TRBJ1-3	CASAGYGNTIYF